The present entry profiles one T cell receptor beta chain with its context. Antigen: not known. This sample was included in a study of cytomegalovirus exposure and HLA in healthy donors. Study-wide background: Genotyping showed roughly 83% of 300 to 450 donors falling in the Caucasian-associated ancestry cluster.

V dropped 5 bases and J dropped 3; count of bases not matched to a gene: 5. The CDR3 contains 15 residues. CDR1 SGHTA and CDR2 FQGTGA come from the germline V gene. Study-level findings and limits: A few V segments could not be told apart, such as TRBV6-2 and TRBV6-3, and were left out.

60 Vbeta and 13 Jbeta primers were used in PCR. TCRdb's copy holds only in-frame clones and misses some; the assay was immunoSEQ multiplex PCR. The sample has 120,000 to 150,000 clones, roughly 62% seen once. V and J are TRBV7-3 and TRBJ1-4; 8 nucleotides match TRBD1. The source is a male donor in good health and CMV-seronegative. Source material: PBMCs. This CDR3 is CASSAQGAPNEKLFF. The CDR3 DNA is TGTGCCAGCAGCGCCCAGGGGGCTCCTAATGAAAAACTGTTTTTT.